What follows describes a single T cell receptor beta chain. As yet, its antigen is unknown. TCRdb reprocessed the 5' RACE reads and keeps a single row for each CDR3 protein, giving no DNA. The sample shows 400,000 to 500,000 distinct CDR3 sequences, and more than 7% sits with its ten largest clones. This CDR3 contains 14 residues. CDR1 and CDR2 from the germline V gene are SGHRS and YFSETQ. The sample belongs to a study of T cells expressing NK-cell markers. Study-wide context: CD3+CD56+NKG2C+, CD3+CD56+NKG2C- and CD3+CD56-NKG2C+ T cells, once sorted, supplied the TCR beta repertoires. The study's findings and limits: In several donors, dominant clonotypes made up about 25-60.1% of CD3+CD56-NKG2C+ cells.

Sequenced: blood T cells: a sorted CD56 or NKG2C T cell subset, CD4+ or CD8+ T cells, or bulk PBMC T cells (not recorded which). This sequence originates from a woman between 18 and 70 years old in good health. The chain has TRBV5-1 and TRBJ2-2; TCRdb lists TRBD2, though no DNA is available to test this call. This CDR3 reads CASSLSSSAGELFF. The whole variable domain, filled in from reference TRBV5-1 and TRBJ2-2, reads KAGVTQTPRYLIKTRGQQVTLSCSPISGHRSVSWYQQTPGQGLQFLFEYFSETQRNKGNFPGRFSGRQFSNSRSEMNVSTLELGDSALYLCASSLSSSAGELFFGEGSRLTVL.